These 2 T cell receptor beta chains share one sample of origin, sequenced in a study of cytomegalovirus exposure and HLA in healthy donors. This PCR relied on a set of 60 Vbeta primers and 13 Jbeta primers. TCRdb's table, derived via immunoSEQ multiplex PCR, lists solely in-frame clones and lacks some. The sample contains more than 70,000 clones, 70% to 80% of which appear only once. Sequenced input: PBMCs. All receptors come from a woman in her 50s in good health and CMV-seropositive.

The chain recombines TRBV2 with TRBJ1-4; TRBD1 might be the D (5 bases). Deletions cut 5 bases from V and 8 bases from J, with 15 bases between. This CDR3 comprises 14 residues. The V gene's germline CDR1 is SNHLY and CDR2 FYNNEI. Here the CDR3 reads CASSSDRNVEKLFF. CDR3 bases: TGTGCCAGCAGTAGCGACAGAAATGTCGAAAAACTGTTTTTT.

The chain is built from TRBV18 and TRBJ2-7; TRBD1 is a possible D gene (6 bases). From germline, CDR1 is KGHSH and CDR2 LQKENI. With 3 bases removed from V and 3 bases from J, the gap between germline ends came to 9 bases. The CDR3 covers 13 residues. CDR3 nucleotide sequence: TGTGCCAGCTCACCGGGACACTTCTACGAGCAGTACTTC. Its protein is CASSPGHFYEQYF.